A selection of T cell receptor beta chains follows, all from one sample in a study of cytomegalovirus exposure and HLA in healthy donors. The assay was immunoSEQ multiplex PCR, and TCRdb's table has in-frame clones only and misses some. Among 250,000 or so clones listed, about 88% were seen once. Sequenced input: PBMCs. The source of these receptors is a man aged 18 to 30 in good health and CMV-seropositive. Both conserved end residues are part of each CDR3. Each record gives: CDR3 length, clone size, J gene, V gene, D gene, CDR3 DNA, CDR3 protein. D genes are given only for firm matches. Clone size is given for some rows only: seen once, a few or many times, or a class if the clone is expanded.

13 - TRBJ2-7 TRBV11-3 - TGTGCCAGCAGCTTACTCCCCCAGGGTGAGCAGTACTTC CASSLLPQGEQYF
14 - TRBJ2-1 TRBV5-1 - TGCGCCAGCGGACTCCAGACCTCCTACAATGAGCAGTTCTTC CASGLQTSYNEQFF
15 - TRBJ1-2 TRBV5-1 - TGCGCCAGCAGCTTGGCCTCGGGGGCAGAGTATGGCTACACCTTC CASSLASGAEYGYTF
14 - TRBJ2-2 TRBV13 - TGTGCCAGCGGACTAGGGGGCGCCGGCGGGGAGCTGTTTTTT CASGLGGAGGELFF
15 - TRBJ2-5 TRBV5-1 - TGCGCCAGCAGCTTGGTCGCAGGGGCTCAAGAGACCCAGTACTTC CASSLVAGAQETQYF
14 - TRBJ2-7 TRBV18 TRBD2 TGTGCCAGCTCGCTCGGGGGGAAGGCCTACGAGCAGTACTTC CASSLGGKAYEQYF
13 - TRBJ1-4 TRBV6-5 - TGTGCCAGCGGAACAGGATTCTCTGAAAAACTGTTTTTT CASGTGFSEKLFF
17 - TRBJ2-7 TRBV9 - TGTGCCAGCAGCGTCGGTGACCCGGACAGATTCTCCTACGAGCAGTACTTC CASSVGDPDRFSYEQYF
15 few TRBJ1-2 TRBV5-1 TRBD1 TGCGCCAGCAGAATTAACAGGGGCAACAACTATGGCTACACCTTC CASRINRGNNYGYTF
17 once TRBJ1-1 TRBV27 - TGTGCCAGCAGTTTATCCCCATTTCCTCGTTTGAACACTGAAGCTTTCTTT CASSLSPFPRLNTEAFF
16 - TRBJ2-3 TRBV6-5 TRBD2 TGTGCCAGCAGTTACTCGTTGGGGGGAGGGGCAGATACGCAGTATTTT CASSYSLGGGADTQYF
13 - TRBJ1-4 TRBV9 - TGTGCCAGCAGCAGGCGAGCTCGTGAAAAACTGTTTTTT CASSRRAREKLFF
14 - TRBJ2-1 TRBV2 TRBD2 TGTGCCAGCCAGCGGGAGGGCCTGAGCAATGAGCAGTTCTTC CASQREGLSNEQFF
14 - TRBJ2-3 TRBV11-2 - TGTGCCAGCAGCTTATCGCCCCGGACAGATACGCAGTATTTT CASSLSPRTDTQYF
14 - TRBJ1-5 TRBV27 - TGTGCCAGCAGATCAGGGACTAGCAATCAGCCCCAGCATTTT CASRSGTSNQPQHF
14 - TRBJ2-7 TRBV27 - TGTGCCAGCAGTAGCGCGGGCAGAATCTACGAGCAGTACTTC CASSSAGRIYEQYF
15 - TRBJ1-5 TRBV7-8 - TGTGCCAGCAGCTTAGAGGGTAGGGGCAATCAGCCCCAGCATTTT CASSLEGRGNQPQHF
14 - TRBJ1-2 TRBV10-3 - TGTGCCATCAGTGAGTCTAGAGGGAACTATGGCTACACCTTC CAISESRGNYGYTF
13 - TRBJ2-2 TRBV25-1 TRBD1 TGTGCCAGCTCCCGGACAGGGGGCGCGGAGCTGTTTTTT CASSRTGGAELFF
15 once TRBJ1-1 TRBV5-1 - TGCGCCAGCAGCTGGACGACGGTGAGCGACACTGAAGCTTTCTTT CASSWTTVSDTEAFF
17 - TRBJ2-1 TRBV25-1 TRBD2 TGTGCCAGCAGTGAAGTGGGAGGGAGAGGGGATTGGAATGAGCAGTTCTTC CASSEVGGRGDWNEQFF
13 once TRBJ2-5 TRBV27 - TGTGCCAGCAGTTTATCGGGGGTGGAGACCCAGTACTTC CASSLSGVETQYF
16 - TRBJ2-3 TRBV9 TRBD1 TGTGCCAGCAGCGCCAGGACAGGGGGCAATGCAGATACGCAGTATTTT CASSARTGGNADTQYF
15 - TRBJ1-2 TRBV29-1 - TGCAGCGTTGAAGGCCCGGAAACCGCGGCCTATGGCTACACCTTC CSVEGPETAAYGYTF
15 - TRBJ2-6 TRBV5-1 - TGCGCCAGCAGCTTGGGGCGCTCTGGGGCCAACGTCCTGACTTTC CASSLGRSGANVLTF
15 - TRBJ1-1 TRBV7-2 - TGTGCCAGCAGCCCCGATGGGGCGGGGAACACTGAAGCTTTCTTT CASSPDGAGNTEAFF
14 - TRBJ1-5 TRBV28 - TGTGCCAGCAGCCCCCTATACAGCAATCAGCCCCAGCATTTT CASSPLYSNQPQHF
14 - TRBJ2-7 TRBV7-2 - TGTGCCAGCAGCTTCCGGGACTGGAACTACGAGCAGTACTTC CASSFRDWNYEQYF
14 - TRBJ1-2 TRBV5-1 TRBD1 TGCGCCAGCAGCTTTTCCGGGACAGGGGAGGGCTACACCTTC CASSFSGTGEGYTF
15 - TRBJ1-2 TRBV4-3 - TGCGCCAGCAGCCAAGACACCGACGGATACTATGGCTACACCTTC CASSQDTDGYYGYTF